Listed below are T cell receptor beta chains from one sample, sequenced in a study of blood T cell repertoires in COVID-19. Assay used: immunoSEQ multiplex PCR; TCRdb lists only in-frame clones, some missing. The data contain hundreds of thousands of clones, 84% of them singletons. Sequenced: PBMCs or T cells enriched from blood (not recorded which). The receptors here all came from a woman aged 40 to 50 who had recovered from COVID-19. The CDR3 runs from the conserved cysteine through the conserved F or W. A D gene is named only where the DNA matches it firmly.

V	D	J	CDR3	DNA
TRBV5-6	.	TRBJ2-1	CASSYSAGEQFF	TGTGCCAGCAGCTATTCAGCGGGTGAGCAGTTCTTC
TRBV4-1	.	TRBJ2-5	CASSYELGGSQETQYF	TGCGCCAGCAGTTACGAGCTAGGTGGGTCCCAAGAGACCCAGTACTTC
TRBV2	TRBD2	TRBJ2-1	CASTNLAASSYNEQFF	TGTGCCAGCACTAACCTAGCGGCAAGCTCCTACAATGAGCAGTTCTTC
TRBV5-6	TRBD2	TRBJ2-1	CASSRPSGGSYNEQFF	TGTGCCAGCAGCCGACCCTCGGGGGGCTCCTACAATGAGCAGTTCTTC
TRBV19	.	TRBJ1-2	CASSRPGEGYTF	TGTGCCAGTAGTCGGCCAGGGGAAGGCTACACCTTC
TRBV29-1	.	TRBJ1-4	CSPMATNEKLFF	TGCAGCCCGATGGCCACTAATGAAAAACTGTTTTTT
TRBV27	.	TRBJ1-6	CASSSGYNSPLHF	TGTGCCAGCAGTTCCGGCTATAATTCACCCCTCCACTTT
TRBV9	.	TRBJ2-4	CASSVGELAKNIQYF	TGTGCCAGCAGCGTAGGAGAACTAGCCAAAAACATTCAGTACTTC
TRBV7-3	TRBD2	TRBJ2-1	CASSKRTSGRGGFHNEQFF	TGTGCCAGCAGCAAACGGACTAGCGGGAGGGGAGGCTTCCACAATGAGCAGTTCTTC
TRBV3-1/TRBV3-2	.	TRBJ2-1	CASSQGEGRAGSSYNEQFF	TGTGCCAGCAGCCAAGGCGAGGGTCGGGCGGGGTCATCCTACAATGAGCAGTTCTTC
TRBV30	.	TRBJ1-6	CAWSIEDNSPLHF	TGTGCCTGGAGTATAGAGGATAATTCACCCCTCCACTTT
TRBV4-3	.	TRBJ1-2	CASSQDPDMNGYTF	TGCGCCAGCAGCCAAGATCCAGACATGAATGGCTACACCTTC
TRBV7-2	.	TRBJ2-4	CASSLMWTGDGIQYF	TGTGCCAGCAGCTTAATGTGGACGGGGGACGGTATTCAGTACTTC
TRBV10-3	TRBD2	TRBJ2-5	CAIRSSGDETQYF	TGTGCCATCAGGTCTAGCGGGGATGAGACCCAGTACTTC
TRBV14	TRBD2	TRBJ2-3	CASSQASGRVTDTQYF	TGTGCCAGCAGCCAAGCTAGCGGGAGGGTGACAGATACGCAGTATTTT